The 30 T cell receptor beta chains below were found in one sample sequenced in a study of a mutant IDH1 vaccine in newly diagnosed glioma. The time point: week 47, end of study. A 20-mer mutant IDH1 peptide at 300 ug was injected subcutaneously with topical imiquimod. These receptors are not linked to any known antigen. Sequencing used immunoSEQ multiplex PCR; TCRdb keeps in-frame clones, though not all of them. The sample shows 30,000 to 35,000 clones, just under 90% of them seen only once. This specimen consisted of PBMCs, obtained from a glioma patient whose treatment included an IDH1 peptide vaccine. The receptors originated from a woman between 25 and 40 years old with glioma.

This sequence joins TRBV6-5 and TRBJ1-1; D perhaps matches TRBD1 (5 bases). This CDR3 has 12 amino acids. With 6 bases removed from V and 5 bases from J, the gap between germline ends came to 10 bases. Germline lookup yields CDR1 MNHEY and CDR2 SVGAGI. CDR3 loop: CASRHRQTEAFF. The CDR3 DNA follows: TGTGCCAGCAGACATCGACAGACTGAAGCTTTCTTT.

This clone is a singleton in its sample. J is TRBJ1-6 and V is TRBV4-1, with D unresolved. Deletions cut 3 bases from V and 6 bases from J, with 9 bases between. This CDR3 spans 14 amino acids. Germline CDR1 is MGHRA and CDR2 is YSYEKL. The DNA for the CDR3 is TGCGCCAGCAGCCATGGACTGGGTAATTCACCCCTCCACTTT. Translation gives CASSHGLGNSPLHF.

The V and J genes are TRBV11-2 and TRBJ2-7; D uncertain. With 4 bases removed from V and 5 bases from J, the gap between germline ends came to 6 bases. CDR3 length: 11 residues. CDR1 and CDR2 from the germline V gene are SGHAT and FQNNGV. CDR3 region: CASSSFHEQYF. CDR3 in DNA: TGTGCCAGCAGCTCGTTCCACGAGCAGTACTTC.

This chain links TRBV4-2 with TRBJ2-1; 7 bases agree with TRBD2. Germline CDR1 LGHNA, CDR2 YNFKEQ. V lost 0 bases, J lost 7 bases, and 9 bases stayed unmatched. The length of the CDR3 is 16 residues. The CDR3 loop is CASSQDSAGKRNEQFF. The DNA for the CDR3 is TGTGCCAGCAGCCAAGATTCAGCGGGGAAGAGAAATGAGCAGTTCTTC.

The gene calls are TRBV5-1 and TRBJ1-1; perhaps TRBD1 as D (6 bases). Between the trimmed V and J ends, which lost 3 bases and 2 bases, there was a span of 11 bases. From germline, CDR1 is SGHRS and CDR2 YFSETQ. This CDR3 has 14 residues. CDR3 sequence reads: CASSWEGGNTEAFF. CDR3 DNA: TGCGCCAGCAGCTGGGAGGGGGGTAACACTGAAGCTTTCTTT.

The J gene is TRBJ1-3, the V gene TRBV6-6; no clear D. The CDR3 length is 14 residues. The germline V gene encodes CDR1 MNHNY and CDR2 SVGAGI (reference sequence). V was shortened by 7 bases and J by 4 bases, with 14 bases between the two germline ends. DNA of the CDR3: TGTGCCAGCACCCGAACCCCACGGGGAAACACCATATATTTT. This translates into CASTRTPRGNTIYF.

The genes are TRBV2 and TRBJ2-1; D unclear. The germline V gene encodes CDR1 SNHLY and CDR2 FYNNEI. V was trimmed by 6 bases and J by 6 bases, leaving 15 bases between them. There are 14 residues in the CDR3. CDR3 sequence: CASSPRVGSNEQFF. CDR3 bases: TGTGCCAGCAGCCCCCGGGTAGGGTCCAATGAGCAGTTCTTC. Based on the CDR3 plus reference TRBV2 and TRBJ2-1, the full variable domain is EPEVTQTPSHQVTQMGQEVILRCVPISNHLYFYWYRQILGQKVEFLVSFYNNEISEKSEIFDDQFSVERPDGSNFTLKIRSTKLEDSAMYFCASSPRVGSNEQFFGPGTRLTVL.

The genes are TRBV19 and TRBJ2-3; possible D gene TRBD2, 5 bases. The CDR3 is 13 residues long. V shed 4 bases and J shed 4 bases, with 9 bases lying between them. Germline lookup yields CDR1 LNHDA and CDR2 SQIVND (reference sequence). Written as DNA, the CDR3 is TGTGCCAGTAGTAGAGGACTTCCAGATACGCAGTATTTT. This sequence encodes CASSRGLPDTQYF.

Notes on this clone: At one boundary the junction diverges from the germline segment, which might be a read error. This rearrangement joins TRBV7-7 to TRBJ1-5, with a weak D call TRBD1 (5 bases). The CDR3 has 20 residues. Germline CDR1 and CDR2: SSHAT and FNYEAQ (reference sequence). CDR3 residues: CASSPRDRLGPSNSNQPQHF. In nucleotides, the CDR3 is TGTGCTAGCAGCCCGAGAGACCGGTTGGGGCCTTCTAATAGCAATCAGCCCCAGCATTTT. The whole variable domain, filled in from reference TRBV7-7 and TRBJ1-5, reads GAGVSQSPRYKVTKRGQDVTLRCDPISSHATLYWYQQALGQGPEFLTYFNYEAQPDKSGLPSDRFSAERPEGSISTLTIQRTEQRDSAMYRCASSPRDRLGPSNSNQPQHFGDGTRLSIL.

This chain joins TRBV4-2 and TRBJ2-7, with 11 bases that match TRBD2. The CDR3 is made up of 14 amino acids. V dropped 5 bases and J dropped 6; count of bases not matched to a gene: 6. CDR1 LGHNA and CDR2 YNFKEQ come from the germline V gene. The CDR3 loop reads CASSYSGGDFEQYF. The CDR3 DNA reads as TGTGCCAGCAGCTATAGCGGGGGGGACTTCGAGCAGTACTTC.

This clone was counted once. The genes are TRBV5-1 and TRBJ1-1, with TRBD1 as a possible D gene (5 bases). This CDR3 is built from 18 residues. V was trimmed by 5 bases and J by 0 bases, leaving 23 bases between them. The germline CDR1 and CDR2 sequences are SGHRS and YFSETQ. The CDR3 reads CASRGGPGPWSMNTEAFF. The CDR3, as DNA: TGCGCCAGCAGGGGGGGTCCGGGCCCGTGGTCCATGAACACTGAAGCTTTCTTT.

The V call is TRBV6-1, the J call TRBJ1-5; D call uncertain. Germline CDR1 MNHNS, CDR2 SASEGT. This CDR3 comprises 13 residues. The V and J ends lost 1 base and 6 bases respectively, with 7 bases between them. The DNA for the CDR3 is TGTGCCAGCAGTGAAGAGGTGGGTCAGCCCCAGCATTTT. Amino acid sequence: CASSEEVGQPQHF.

The chain combines TRBV6-5 with TRBJ2-3; D ambiguous. With 5 bases removed from V and 5 bases from J, the gap between germline ends came to 8 bases. Germline V gene sequence: CDR1 MNHEY, CDR2 SVGAGI. The CDR3 consists of 12 residues. The CDR3 reads CASSAIGDTQYF. The CDR3 nucleotides are TGTGCCAGCAGTGCCATTGGAGATACGCAGTATTTT.

V is TRBV18 and J is TRBJ2-3; TRBD1 or TRBD2 may be the D gene (5 bases each). Germline lookup yields CDR1 KGHSH and CDR2 LQKENI. The CDR3 has 14 amino acids. V was clipped by 4 bases and J by 2 bases, with 10 bases between them. The CDR3 here is CASSLGTLTDTQYF. Here the CDR3 DNA reads TGTGCCAGCTCACTCGGGACCCTCACAGATACGCAGTATTTT. The variable domain in full, with the rest retrieved from reference TRBV18 and TRBJ2-3, is NAGVMQNPRHLVRRRGQEARLRCSPMKGHSHVYWYRQLPEEGLKFMVYLQKENIIDESGMPKERFSAEFPKEGPSILRIQQVVRGDSAAYFCASSLGTLTDTQYFGPGTRLTVL.

The chain couples TRBV5-6 to TRBJ1-1; no firm D call. Trimming pared 0 bases from V and 2 bases from J, leaving 8 bases between. In germline, CDR1 is SGHDT, CDR2 YYEEEE. The CDR3 has 14 residues. This chain's CDR3 is CASSLGRTNTEAFF. CDR3 sequence (DNA): TGTGCCAGCAGCTTGGGGCGGACCAACACTGAAGCTTTCTTT. The full variable domain, completed using reference TRBV5-6 and TRBJ1-1, is DAGVTQSPTHLIKTRGQQVTLRCSPKSGHDTVSWYQQALGQGPQFIFQYYEEEERQRGNFPDRFSGHQFPNYSSELNVNALLLGDSALYLCASSLGRTNTEAFFGQGTRLTVV.

The chain employs TRBV19 and TRBJ2-2; 10 bases align to TRBD1. The CDR3 runs 14 residues. V dropped 7 bases and J dropped 3; count of bases not matched to a gene: 2. The germline CDR1 and CDR2 sequences are LNHDA and SQIVND (reference sequence). In DNA form, the CDR3 reads TGTGCCAGTACCGGGACAGGGGACACCGGGGAGCTGTTTTTT. This translates into CASTGTGDTGELFF.

The CDR3 DNA follows: TGTGCCAGCAGTTACTTTGCGGGACAGGGGGCCACTGAAGCTTTCTTT. The encoded protein is CASSYFAGQGATEAFF. The rearrangement uses TRBV6-5 and TRBJ1-1; TRBD1 matches 12 bases. This CDR3 contains 16 residues. With 1 base clipped from V and 4 bases from J, the junction kept 4 bases outside the gene matches. Germline V CDR1 and CDR2: MNHEY, SVGAGI.

J is TRBJ1-2 and V is TRBV9, with a weak D call TRBD1 (6 bases). The CDR3 has 13 residues. The V end lost 2 bases, the J end lost 8 bases, and 13 bases lay between the germline ends. Germline V CDR1 and CDR2: SGDLS, YYNGEE. The CDR3 here is CASSVQGTEGYTF. The CDR3 region has the DNA TGTGCCAGCAGCGTTCAGGGGACGGAAGGCTACACCTTC.

The chain uses TRBV19 and TRBJ1-5; D is ambiguous. Looked up from germline, CDR1 is LNHDA and CDR2 is SQIVND (reference sequence). Between the trimmed V and J ends, which lost 7 bases and 1 base, there was a span of 11 bases. The CDR3 totals 14 residues. CDR3 in amino acids: CASTWWQSNQPQHF. The DNA of the CDR3 is TGTGCCAGTACTTGGTGGCAGAGCAATCAGCCCCAGCATTTT.

The chain joins TRBV30 to TRBJ1-5; a possible D gene is TRBD1 (5 bases). From germline, CDR1 is GTSNPN and CDR2 SVGIG (reference sequence). The CDR3 consists of 13 residues. Trimming took off 0 bases at V and 4 bases at J, with 7 bases between the two ends. As DNA, the CDR3 is TGTGCCTGGAGTGTTCAGGGAAATCAGCCCCAGCATTTT. Translated: CAWSVQGNQPQHF.

The chain employs TRBV7-8 and TRBJ2-1; D is possibly TRBD2 (7 bases). V gave up 8 bases and J gave up 6 bases, with 20 bases separating them. The germline gives CDR1 SGHVS, CDR2 FQNEAQ. The CDR3 is 15 residues long. The DNA for the CDR3 is TGTGCCAGCGAGTCGGGCGGGGGCCCATCCAATGAGCAGTTCTTC. It is translated as CASESGGGPSNEQFF.

This sequence joins TRBV6-5 and TRBJ2-1; maybe TRBD2 (5 bases). CDR1 MNHEY and CDR2 SVGAGI come from the germline V gene. V lost 6 bases to trimming and J lost 3 bases, with 15 bases between them. The CDR3 contains 15 residues. The CDR3, as DNA: TGTGCCAGCAGCCCTACTAGGAGCCGCTACAATGAGCAGTTCTTC. Protein sequence: CASSPTRSRYNEQFF.

CDR3 nucleotide sequence: TGCGCCAGCAGCCGGACCCCCGGGACGGATAATTCACCCCTCCACTTT. Its translation is CASSRTPGTDNSPLHF. The chain recombines TRBV5-1 with TRBJ1-6; D might be TRBD1 (5 bases). This CDR3 is 16 amino acids long. V gave up 4 bases and J gave up 5 bases, with 16 bases separating them. Germline CDR1 reads SGHRS; CDR2 reads YFSETQ.

The chain links TRBV6-5 to TRBJ2-7; 11 nucleotides align to TRBD1. Trimming removed 5 bases from V and 3 bases from J; junction bases left unmatched: 6. Germline CDR1 MNHEY, CDR2 SVGAGI. The CDR3 totals 15 residues. CDR3 nucleotide sequence: TGTGCCAGCAGTGCCCGGGACAGGGGGTACTACGAGCAGTACTTC. It encodes CASSARDRGYYEQYF.

The chain is built from TRBV10-3 and TRBJ2-2; D might be TRBD1 (5 bases). The V gene lost 2 bases and the J gene lost 5 bases, with 12 bases spanning the gap. The length of the CDR3 is 15 residues. The germline gives CDR1 ENHRY, CDR2 SYGVKD. CDR3 amino acids: CAISETQGGTGELFF. The CDR3 coding sequence is TGTGCCATCAGTGAGACCCAGGGCGGTACCGGGGAGCTGTTTTTT.

The count of this clone is one. J is TRBJ1-2 and V is TRBV6-5; no definite D call. The CDR3 runs to 15 residues. With 1 base removed from V and 4 bases from J, the gap between germline ends came to 13 bases. Germline CDR1 is MNHEY and CDR2 is SVGAGI. CDR3 DNA: TGTGCCAGCAGTTACTTCCCGGGCGGTAGCTATGGCTACACCTTC. Translated: CASSYFPGGSYGYTF.

The genes are TRBV5-5 and TRBJ1-1; D not resolved. Germline V gives CDR1 SGHKS, CDR2 YYEKEE (reference sequence). V lost 2 bases and J 6 bases, leaving 14 bases between the germline ends. The CDR3 contains 14 residues. For the CDR3, the DNA is TGTGCCAGCAGCTTTACGGGTATGCAGGCTGAAGCTTTCTTT. As protein: CASSFTGMQAEAFF. The variable domain in full, completed from reference TRBV5-5 and TRBJ1-1, reads DAGVTQSPTHLIKTRGQQVTLRCSPISGHKSVSWYQQVLGQGPQFIFQYYEKEERGRGNFPDRFSARQFPNYSSELNVNALLLGDSALYLCASSFTGMQAEAFFGQGTRLTVV.

The sample holds a few counts of this clone. This chain uses TRBV5-1 with TRBJ1-4; TRBD1 matches 7 bases. The V segment lost 4 bases and the J segment 0 bases; nucleotides outside the gene matches: 3. CDR1 and CDR2 from the germline V gene are SGHRS and YFSETQ. The CDR3 runs 15 residues. CDR3 sequence reads: CASSLTGATNEKLFF. The CDR3 DNA follows: TGCGCCAGCAGCCTTACAGGGGCAACTAATGAAAAACTGTTTTTT.

This chain uses TRBV5-6 with TRBJ2-1; tentatively, D is TRBD2 (5 bases). Trimming pared 2 bases from V and 3 bases from J, leaving 18 bases between. The CDR3 has 17 amino acids. Germline V gene lookup returns CDR1 SGHDT and CDR2 YYEEEE. In DNA, the CDR3 is TGTGCCAGCAGCTTCATGGGAGCGGTGTCCCTCTACAATGAGCAGTTCTTC. Encoded protein: CASSFMGAVSLYNEQFF.

The chain employs TRBV15 and TRBJ1-2; D is uncertain. This CDR3 region has 14 residues. Germline CDR1 is LNHNV and CDR2 is YYDKDF (reference sequence). Between the trimmed V and J ends, which lost 0 bases and 6 bases, there was a span of 11 bases. The CDR3 sequence is CATSRDHSSHGYTF. CDR3 sequence (DNA): TGTGCCACCAGCAGAGATCATAGTAGCCATGGCTACACCTTC.